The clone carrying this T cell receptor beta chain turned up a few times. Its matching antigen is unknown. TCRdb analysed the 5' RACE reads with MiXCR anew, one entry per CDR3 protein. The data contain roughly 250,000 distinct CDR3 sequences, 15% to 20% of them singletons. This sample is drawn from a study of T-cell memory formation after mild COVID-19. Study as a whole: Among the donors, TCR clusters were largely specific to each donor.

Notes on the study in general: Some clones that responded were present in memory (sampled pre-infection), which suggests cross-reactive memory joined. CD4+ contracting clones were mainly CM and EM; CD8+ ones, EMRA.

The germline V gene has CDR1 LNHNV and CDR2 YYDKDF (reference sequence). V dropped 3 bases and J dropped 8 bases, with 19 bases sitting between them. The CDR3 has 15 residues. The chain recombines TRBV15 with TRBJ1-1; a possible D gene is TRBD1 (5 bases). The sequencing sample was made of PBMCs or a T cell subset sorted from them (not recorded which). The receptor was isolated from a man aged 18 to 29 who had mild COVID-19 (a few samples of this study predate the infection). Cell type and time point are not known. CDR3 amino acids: CATSRSPGGGSEAFF. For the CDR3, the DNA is TGTGCCACCAGCAGGAGTCCCGGGGGGGGATCGGAAGCTTTCTTT.